Below are 24 T cell receptor beta chains sequenced from a single sample in a study of neurological immune-mediated disorders. Time point here: longitudinal time-point 3. TCRdb independently ran MiXCR on the 5' RACE reads; one entry per CDR3 protein. The sample records tens of thousands of distinct CDR3 sequences, roughly 13% being singletons. Sequenced: PBMCs. The receptors shown here come from a man aged 25 to 40 in good health.

In its sample, this clonotype was seen many times. The CDR3 loop is CASSQVADMRAYEQYF. In DNA form, the CDR3 reads TGCGCCAGCAGCCAAGTCGCCGATATGCGGGCCTACGAGCAGTACTTC. The chain recombines TRBV4-1 with TRBJ2-7, with D perhaps matching TRBD2 (5 bases). Germline assignment: CDR1 MGHRA and CDR2 YSYEKL. The CDR3 is 16 amino acids. V dropped 1 base and J dropped 2 bases, with 15 bases sitting between them.

This clonotype was picked up many times. The genes are TRBV7-2 and TRBJ1-3; D perhaps matches TRBD1 (5 bases). Germline values: CDR1 SGHTA, CDR2 FQGNSA. V was clipped by 5 bases and J by 2 bases, with 10 bases between them. The CDR3 length is 14 residues. The CDR3 nucleotides read TGTGCCAGCAGCCAGACAGAGACTGGAAACACCATATATTTT. Translating gives CASSQTETGNTIYF.

In regard to this clonotype: This may come from a read error, since a much larger clone is one base off. V gene TRBV7-6 combines with J gene TRBJ2-3, with D uncertain. Trimming left V 5 bases short and J 6 bases short, with 12 bases between. The CDR3 is 13 residues long. Germline assignment: CDR1 SGHVS and CDR2 FNYEAQ. The CDR3 sequence: CASSIGLEDTQYF. CDR3 nucleotide sequence: TGTGCCAGCAGCATCGGGCTCGAGGATACGCAGTATTTT.

This clonotype has at least ten counts. The chain is built from TRBV12-3 or TRBV12-4 and TRBJ2-6; D is unclear. CDR3 size: 16 residues. The V end lost 5 bases, the J end lost 3 bases, and 14 bases lay between the germline ends. CDR3 region: CASSPVGQYGANVLTF. The CDR3 bases are TGTGCCAGCAGTCCAGTTGGGCAATATGGGGCCAACGTCCTGACTTTC.

This clonotype appeared many times. V is TRBV20-1 and J is TRBJ2-5; TRBD1 agrees at 10 bases. There are 13 residues in the CDR3. CDR1 is DFQATT, CDR2 SNEGSKA, per germline (reference sequence). V dropped 5 bases and J dropped 6; count of bases not matched to a gene: 6. The CDR3 loop is CSAAGQGLQTQYF. The CDR3 nucleotides read TGCAGTGCTGCGGGACAGGGGTTGCAGACCCAGTACTTC.

The rearrangement links TRBV12-3 or TRBV12-4 to TRBJ2-3, with D unclear. The CDR3 loop spans 14 amino acids. V lost 8 bases to trimming and J lost 0 bases, with 12 bases between them. The CDR3 nucleotides are TGTGCCAGCTCTAATCCCTTTAGCACAGATACGCAGTATTTT. Amino acid sequence: CASSNPFSTDTQYF.

The J gene is TRBJ2-1, the V gene TRBV12-3 or TRBV12-4; 8 bases are a match to TRBD2. This CDR3 has 15 amino acids. J lost 2 bases, V lost 5 bases, and 5 bases had no gene match. The CDR3: CASSQAGGTYNEQFF. CDR3 DNA: TGTGCCAGCAGTCAGGCGGGAGGCACCTACAATGAGCAGTTCTTC.

This clonotype occurred many times. The chain employs TRBV20-1 and TRBJ2-1; D assignment may be TRBD1 or TRBD2 (6 bases each). The CDR3 loop spans 15 amino acids. Trimming removed 3 bases at V and 7 bases at J, with 19 bases between. Germline V gene lookup returns CDR1 DFQATT and CDR2 SNEGSKA (reference sequence). CDR3 bases: TGCAGTGCTAGGTTGGGTAGGGGGGCAATAAATGAGCAGTTCTTC. As protein: CSARLGRGAINEQFF.

In regard to this clonotype: Just one base apart from a much larger clone, this may be a read error. The chain employs TRBV29-1 and TRBJ1-1; D possibly corresponds to TRBD1 (5 bases). This CDR3 is built from 12 residues. The germline CDR1 and CDR2 sequences are SQVTM and ANQGSEA. Here the CDR3 reads CGAGTERTEAFF. The CDR3, as DNA: TGCGGCGCCGGGACGGAGAGGACTGAAGCTTTCTTT.

Notes on this clonotype: One end of the junction does not line up with germline, which may come from a read error. The chain carries TRBV7-6 and TRBJ1-1; D is perhaps TRBD1 (6 bases). There are 13 residues in the CDR3. Germline V gene lookup returns CDR1 SGHVS and CDR2 FNYEAQ. This CDR3 reads CASPGTPNTEDFF. The CDR3 nucleotides read TGTGCCAGCCCCGGGACACCTAACACTGAAGATTTCTTT.

This clonotype has ten or more counts. This chain connects TRBV20-1 to TRBJ1-6, with 7 bases identical to TRBD1. The J segment lost 7 bases and the V segment lost 1 base, leaving 4 bases of the junction unmatched. The CDR3 is 14 residues long. The germline V gene encodes CDR1 DFQATT and CDR2 SNEGSKA (reference sequence). The CDR3 coding sequence is TGCAGTGCTAGAGCAGGGACAGCAAATTCACCCCTCCACTTT. It translates to CSARAGTANSPLHF.

This clonotype was recorded many times. This chain links TRBV20-1 with TRBJ2-1; perhaps D is TRBD1 or TRBD2 (5 bases each). The V end lost 6 bases, the J end lost 0 bases, and 18 bases lay between the germline ends. The CDR3 covers 16 residues. CDR1 is DFQATT, CDR2 SNEGSKA, per germline (reference sequence). CDR3 in DNA: TGCAGTGCCGGGACCGCCGAGCCCAGCTCCTACAATGAGCAGTTCTTC. Amino acid sequence: CSAGTAEPSSYNEQFF.

This clonotype was picked up many times. V is TRBV5-1 and J is TRBJ2-1, with TRBD1 matching 7 bases. This CDR3 contains 15 residues. Germline loops: CDR1 SGHRS, CDR2 YFSETQ. Trimming removed 0 bases from V and 3 bases from J; junction bases left unmatched: 3. DNA of the CDR3: TGCGCCAGCAGCTTGGTCAGGGGGAACTACAATGAGCAGTTCTTC. It is translated as CASSLVRGNYNEQFF.

This clonotype was observed a handful of times. The gene calls are TRBV30 and TRBJ1-5; 7 positions match TRBD1. Germline CDR1 GTSNPN, CDR2 SVGIG (reference sequence). The CDR3 has 13 amino acids. With V trimmed by 3 bases and J by 7 bases, 6 bases remained unmatched. CDR3 DNA: TGTGCCTGGAGCGGACAGGAGACACAGCCCCAGCATTTT. It yields the protein CAWSGQETQPQHF. The full variable domain, in which reference TRBV30 and TRBJ1-5 provide the parts outside the CDR3, is SQTIHQWPATLVQPVGSPLSLECTVEGTSNPNLYWYRQAAGRGLQLLFYSVGIGQISSEVPQNLSASRPQDRQFILSSKKLLLSDSGFYLCAWSGQETQPQHFGDGTRLSIL.

The sample holds many counts of this clonotype. The chain has TRBV12-3 or TRBV12-4 and TRBJ2-5, with TRBD2 as a possible D gene (5 bases). The CDR3 loop spans 16 amino acids. The V end was cut by 2 bases, the J end by 2 bases, with 15 bases between. As DNA, the CDR3 is TGTGCCAGCAGTTTAAACCCGCTAGCAAAACAAGAGACCCAGTACTTC. Its translation: CASSLNPLAKQETQYF.

The gene calls are TRBV10-3 and TRBJ1-2; 10 bases match TRBD1. Germline V gives CDR1 ENHRY, CDR2 SYGVKD. The CDR3 runs 15 residues. V lost 3 bases to trimming and J lost 2 bases; unmatched junction nucleotides: 3. Written as DNA, the CDR3 is TGTGCCATCAGTGAAGGACAGGGGGGGAACTATGGCTACACCTTC. It encodes CAISEGQGGNYGYTF.

In this sample, this clonotype turned up a few times. J is TRBJ2-7 and V is TRBV5-1, with TRBD2 matching 13 bases. Germline lookup yields CDR1 SGHRS and CDR2 YFSETQ. The CDR3 has 15 residues. Losses at the gene ends were 4 bases for V and 6 bases for J; bases not matched to a gene: 7. The CDR3 DNA reads as TGCGCCAGCAGCAAGGGGGGACTAGCGGGACTCGAGCAGTACTTC. It specifies CASSKGGLAGLEQYF.

This clonotype was counted once. The rearrangement joins TRBV7-3 to TRBJ2-2; 7 bases are a match to TRBD2. The CDR3 consists of 13 residues. Germline V gene data show CDR1 as SGHTA and CDR2 as FQGTGA. V lost 7 bases and J lost 7; bases outside the gene matches: 6. The CDR3 sequence: CASTSGGSGELFF. The CDR3 bases are TGTGCCAGCACCAGCGGCGGGAGCGGGGAGCTGTTTTTT.

This clonotype was seen at least ten times. The gene calls are TRBV7-2 and TRBJ2-5, with 10 bases matching TRBD1. V lost 1 base and J lost 3; bases outside the gene matches: 2. Germline CDR1 SGHTA, CDR2 FQGNSA. CDR3 length: 15 amino acids. In DNA form, the CDR3 reads TGTGCCAGCAGCTTAGTGGGACAGGGGAAAGAGACCCAGTACTTC. Protein sequence: CASSLVGQGKETQYF.

This clonotype occurred many times. V usage is TRBV29-1 and J usage is TRBJ2-7; 10 bases line up with TRBD2. Germline V gene lookup returns CDR1 SQVTM and CDR2 ANQGSEA. The CDR3 is made up of 15 amino acids. J lost 4 bases, V lost 4 bases, and 10 bases had no gene match. The CDR3 nucleotides are TGCAGCGTTGCCGAAAGGGCTAGCGGGAGTTACGAGCAGTACTTC. This sequence encodes CSVAERASGSYEQYF.

This clonotype showed up just a few times. The rearrangement uses TRBV6-1 and TRBJ2-7; 9 bases are a match to TRBD1. The germline V gene has CDR1 MNHNS and CDR2 SASEGT. This CDR3 has 14 residues. Trimming cost V 7 bases and J 11 bases; bases outside gene matches: 15. The CDR3 region is CASIRSWGQGMKYF. CDR3 nucleotide sequence: TGTGCCAGCATCCGAAGTTGGGGACAGGGTATGAAGTACTTC.

This clonotype was recorded many times. The rearrangement uses TRBV7-2 and TRBJ1-2; D perhaps matches TRBD1 (5 bases). In germline, CDR1 is SGHTA, CDR2 FQGNSA. With 7 bases removed from V and 5 bases from J, the gap between germline ends came to 17 bases. The CDR3 loop spans 14 amino acids. The CDR3 DNA follows: TGTGCCAGCACCCTCGGGAGAACAGGATATGGCTACACCTTC. As protein: CASTLGRTGYGYTF.

The rearrangement links TRBV5-4 to TRBJ1-1; tentatively, D is TRBD1 (5 bases). Trimming removed 9 bases at V and 7 bases at J, with 25 bases between. Germline CDR1 SGHNT, CDR2 YYREEE (reference sequence). There are 15 residues in the CDR3. The CDR3 nucleotides read TGTGCCACTCGAAGGGGTTGTGGTGATTCGGTTGAAGCTTTCTTT. Its translation: CATRRGCGDSVEAFF.

This clonotype came up many times. This chain connects TRBV29-1 to TRBJ2-7; the match to TRBD1 covers 10 bases. The V segment lost 4 bases and the J segment 3 bases; nucleotides outside the gene matches: 12. Germline CDR1 SQVTM, CDR2 ANQGSEA. The CDR3 covers 16 residues. This chain's CDR3 is CSVGGDRGPPNYEQYF. CDR3 nucleotides: TGCAGCGTTGGTGGAGACAGGGGGCCGCCGAACTACGAGCAGTACTTC.